This T cell receptor beta chain was obtained from a study of cytomegalovirus exposure and HLA in healthy donors. Study outcomes and limitations: In a later analysis, specific HLA alleles were associated with 15,000 to 20,000 TCR beta sequences at a 0.05 false discovery rate.

The PCR made use of 60 Vbeta and 13 Jbeta primers. TCRdb's copy holds only in-frame clones and misses some; the assay was immunoSEQ multiplex PCR. The sample includes a few hundred thousand clones, around 90% of them seen just once. The V gene end was trimmed by 5 bases and the J gene end by 2 bases; junction bases not matched to a gene: 13. CDR3 length equals 18 residues. Germline-derived CDR1 and CDR2 are MDHEN and SYDVKM. A note on this clone: Its antigen is not identified.

The clonotype comes from a girl aged 2 to 9 in good health and CMV-seronegative. V is TRBV28 and J is TRBJ1-3, with 9 positions matching TRBD1. Material: PBMCs. This CDR3 reads CASSHRDRALTPGNTIYF. DNA of the CDR3: TGTGCCAGCAGTCACCGGGACAGGGCCCTAACTCCTGGAAACACCATATATTTT.